The clone carrying this TCR beta chain has ten or more counts. The data were obtained in a study of response to subunit inactivated influenza vaccine. TCRdb re-called the RT-PCR reads through MiXCR, storing one row per CDR3 protein. The repertoire holds 650,000 to 800,000 distinct CDR3 sequences, with 18% as singletons. CDR1 and CDR2 (germline): LGHNA, YNFKEQ. The V end lost 0 bases, the J end lost 0 bases, and 8 bases lay between the germline ends. The CDR3 length is 16 residues. This TCR came from a middle-aged man who received an inactivated influenza vaccine. The chain has TRBV4-2 and TRBJ2-2; D is possibly TRBD2 (6 bases). Here the sequenced sample was PBMCs from blood, taken about 5 days after vaccination. CDR3 in DNA: TGTGCCAGCAGCCAAGATGCGGGGACGAACACCGGGGAGCTGTTTTTT. Its protein is CASSQDAGTNTGELFF.